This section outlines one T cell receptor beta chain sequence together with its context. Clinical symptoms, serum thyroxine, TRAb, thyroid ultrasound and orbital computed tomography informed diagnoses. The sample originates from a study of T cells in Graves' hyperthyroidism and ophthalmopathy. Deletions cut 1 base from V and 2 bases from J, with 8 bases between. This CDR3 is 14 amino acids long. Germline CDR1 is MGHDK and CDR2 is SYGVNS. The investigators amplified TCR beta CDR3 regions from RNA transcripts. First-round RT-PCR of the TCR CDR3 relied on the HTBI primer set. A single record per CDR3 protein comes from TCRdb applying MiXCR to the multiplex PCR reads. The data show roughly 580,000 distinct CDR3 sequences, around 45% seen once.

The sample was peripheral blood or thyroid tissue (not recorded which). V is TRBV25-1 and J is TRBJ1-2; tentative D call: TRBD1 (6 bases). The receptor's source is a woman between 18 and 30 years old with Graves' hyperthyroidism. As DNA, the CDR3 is TGTGCCAGCAGTGAATGGCAGGGGAACTATGGCTACACCTTC. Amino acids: CASSEWQGNYGYTF.